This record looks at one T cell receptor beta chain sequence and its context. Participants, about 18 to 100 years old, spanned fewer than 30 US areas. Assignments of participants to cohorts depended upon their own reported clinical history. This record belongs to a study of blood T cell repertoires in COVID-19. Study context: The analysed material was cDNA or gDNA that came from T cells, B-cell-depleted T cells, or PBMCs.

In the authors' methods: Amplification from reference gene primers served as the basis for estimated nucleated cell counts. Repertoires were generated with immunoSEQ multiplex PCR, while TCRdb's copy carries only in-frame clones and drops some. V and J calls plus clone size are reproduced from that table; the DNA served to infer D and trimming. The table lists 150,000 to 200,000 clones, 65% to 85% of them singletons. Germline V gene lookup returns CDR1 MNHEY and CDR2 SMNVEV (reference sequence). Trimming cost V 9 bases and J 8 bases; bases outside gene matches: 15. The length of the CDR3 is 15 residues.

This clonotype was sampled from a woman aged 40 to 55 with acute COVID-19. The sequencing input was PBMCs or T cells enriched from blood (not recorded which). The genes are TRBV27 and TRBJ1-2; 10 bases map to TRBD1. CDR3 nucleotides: TGTGCCAGTACAACCCGGGACAGGGGATTAAAAGGCTACACCTTC. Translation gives CASTTRDRGLKGYTF.